This TCR beta chain was sequenced in a study of blood T cell repertoires in COVID-19. Background on the study: PBMCs, B-cell-depleted T cells, or T cells provided the cDNA or gDNA that made up the material.

Using immunoSEQ multiplex PCR, the repertoire was profiled, and TCRdb retains in-frame clones only, with some absent. Among approximately 150,000 clones listed, 87% were seen once. Germline values: CDR1 SGHDT, CDR2 YYEEEE. There are 13 residues in the CDR3. Trimming stripped 0 bases from V and 7 bases from J, with 10 bases between. The chain carries TRBV5-6 and TRBJ2-5; possibly TRBD1 for D (7 bases). The receptor was derived from a woman in her fifties or sixties with active or convalescent COVID-19. Material: peripheral blood. CDR3 amino acids: CASSLGQGGTQYF. CDR3 sequence (DNA): TGTGCCAGCAGCTTGGGACAGGGAGGGACCCAGTACTTC.